The 25 T cell receptor beta chains in this list originate from one sample, sequenced in a study of blood T cell repertoires in COVID-19. The table came from immunoSEQ multiplex PCR; TCRdb's copy has only in-frame clones and leaves some out. The sample lists some 190,000 clones, 86% occurring once. Sequences were obtained from PBMCs or T cells enriched from blood (not recorded which). These TCRs come from a middle-aged man with acute COVID-19.

The rearrangement uses TRBV7-9 and TRBJ2-7, with no clear D. V lost 1 base to trimming and J lost 4 bases, with 5 bases between them. The germline gives CDR1 SEHNR, CDR2 FQNEAQ (reference sequence). The CDR3 is 12 amino acids. The CDR3 coding sequence is TGTGCCAGCAGCTTAGAGAGGTACGAGCAGTACTTC. Its translation is CASSLERYEQYF.

The chain combines TRBV4-1 with TRBJ1-5; no firm D call. Per the germline V gene, CDR1 is MGHRA and CDR2 is YSYEKL. CDR3 length equals 14 residues. V was cut by 2 bases and J by 4 bases, with 9 bases left in between. The CDR3 region has the DNA TGCGCCAGCAGCCAACCGACAAGAAATCAGCCCCAGCATTTT. Translating it yields CASSQPTRNQPQHF.

This clone was seen repeatedly, ten times or more. This sequence joins TRBV11-2 and TRBJ2-7; 15 bases match TRBD2. Germline V gives CDR1 SGHAT, CDR2 FQNNGV. V lost 1 base, J lost 5 bases, and 9 bases stayed unmatched. The CDR3 extends over 18 amino acids. This CDR3 is CASSLARTSGRALNEQYF. Here the CDR3 DNA reads TGTGCCAGCAGCTTAGCCAGGACTAGCGGGAGGGCTTTGAACGAGCAGTACTTC.

V is TRBV9 and J is TRBJ1-6; 10 bases are a match to TRBD1. V dropped 3 bases and J dropped 9; count of bases not matched to a gene: 6. The V gene's germline CDR1 is SGDLS and CDR2 YYNGEE. The CDR3 has 15 residues. The CDR3 region is CASSERGQGSSPLHF. The CDR3 DNA reads TGTGCCAGCAGCGAGAGGGGACAGGGGAGTTCACCCCTCCACTTT. The whole variable domain, filled in from reference TRBV9 and TRBJ1-6, reads DSGVTQTPKHLITATGQRVTLRCSPRSGDLSVYWYQQSLDQGLQFLIQYYNGEERAKGNILERFSAQQFPDLHSELNLSSLELGDSALYFCASSERGQGSSPLHFGNGTRLTVT.

The chain joins TRBV6-5 to TRBJ1-6; D call uncertain. V was shortened by 0 bases and J by 8 bases, with 11 bases between the two germline ends. The CDR3 is made up of 15 amino acids. Germline V CDR1 and CDR2: MNHEY, SVGAGI. The CDR3 reads CASSYSSRLDSPLHF. The CDR3 DNA is TGTGCCAGCAGTTACTCATCCAGGTTGGATTCACCCCTCCACTTT.

The chain has TRBV7-8 and TRBJ2-2; the match to TRBD2 covers 7 bases. J was trimmed by 7 bases and V by 8 bases; bases with no gene match: 13. CDR1 is SGHVS, CDR2 FQNEAQ, per germline. CDR3 size: 15 residues. CDR3 sequence reads: CASARGDGLIGELFF. The CDR3 nucleotides are TGTGCCAGCGCCCGGGGGGACGGTTTGATCGGGGAGCTGTTTTTT.

The V and J genes are TRBV7-9 and TRBJ1-6; weak D call: TRBD1 (5 bases). V gave up 3 bases and J gave up 7 bases, with 10 bases separating them. CDR1 SEHNR and CDR2 FQNEAQ come from the germline V gene (reference sequence). CDR3 size: 14 residues. The CDR3 nucleotides read TGTGCCAGCAGCTTGGAGGGGTCGAATTCACCCCTCCACTTT. This translates into CASSLEGSNSPLHF.

The CDR3 is CSASLLAAMEQYF. The CDR3 DNA reads as TGCAGTGCTAGTCTGCTAGCGGCTATGGAGCAGTACTTC. The rearrangement joins TRBV20-1 to TRBJ2-7; the match to TRBD2 covers 7 bases. The CDR3 runs 13 residues. Germline values: CDR1 DFQATT, CDR2 SNEGSKA (reference sequence). V dropped 3 bases and J dropped 7; count of bases not matched to a gene: 9.

This chain links TRBV5-1 with TRBJ1-6, with 7 bases matching TRBD1. Unmatched junction bases numbered 16, after V lost 4 bases and J lost 9 bases. The germline V gene encodes CDR1 SGHRS and CDR2 YFSETQ. The CDR3 spans 17 residues. CDR3 coding DNA: TGCGCCAGCAGCCCGACCGGACAGGTCGCAGGATTTTCACCCCTCCACTTT. Encoded protein: CASSPTGQVAGFSPLHF.

The rearrangement joins TRBV4-3 to TRBJ1-1; tentatively, D is TRBD1 (6 bases). The CDR3 sequence is 14 residues long. Germline values: CDR1 LGHNA, CDR2 YSLEER. With 1 base removed from V and 4 bases from J, the gap between germline ends came to 10 bases. The CDR3 nucleotides are TGCGCCAGCAGCCAAGTAGGGGGTGGCACTGAAGCTTTCTTT. Translated, it gives CASSQVGGGTEAFF.

The V gene is TRBV5-1, the J gene TRBJ2-7; 10 nucleotides match TRBD2. V was pared by 0 bases and J by 2 bases, with 5 bases of the junction left unmatched. Germline CDR1 and CDR2: SGHRS and YFSETQ. The CDR3 extends over 16 amino acids. The CDR3 coding sequence is TGCGCCAGCAGCTTGGTTGGAGCGGGAGGGGCCTACGAGCAGTACTTC. Translating it yields CASSLVGAGGAYEQYF.

This clone came up a few times. The chain joins TRBV5-5 to TRBJ2-2, with D tentatively TRBD1 (5 bases). There are 16 residues in the CDR3. CDR1 SGHKS and CDR2 YYEKEE come from the germline V gene (reference sequence). V was trimmed by 4 bases and J by 5 bases, leaving 18 bases between them. CDR3 sequence: CASSMVVGVGTGELFF. Here the CDR3 DNA reads TGTGCCAGCAGCATGGTAGTAGGGGTGGGGACCGGGGAGCTGTTTTTT.

This chain links TRBV28 with TRBJ2-1; 8 nucleotides match TRBD1. V trimming: 5 bases; J trimming: 8 bases; junction bases outside the gene matches: 8. Germline CDR1 MDHEN, CDR2 SYDVKM. CDR3 size: 14 residues. The CDR3 is CASSQDREEDEQFF. The CDR3 region has the DNA TGTGCCAGCAGTCAGGACAGGGAGGAGGATGAGCAGTTCTTC.

CDR3 residues: CASSPQGGRQPQHF. The CDR3, as DNA: TGTGCCAGCAGCCCTCAGGGGGGCCGCCAGCCCCAGCATTTT. The gene calls are TRBV2 and TRBJ1-5; the match to TRBD1 covers 7 bases. The CDR3 contains 14 residues. The J segment lost 7 bases and the V segment lost 6 bases, leaving 9 bases of the junction unmatched. Germline V CDR1 and CDR2: SNHLY, FYNNEI.

This chain joins TRBV9 and TRBJ1-1, with D perhaps TRBD1 (6 bases). The CDR3 sequence is 14 residues long. The V and J ends lost 3 bases and 6 bases respectively, with 15 bases between them. The germline V gene encodes CDR1 SGDLS and CDR2 YYNGEE. The CDR3 spells CASSGSTGGPEAFF. The CDR3 nucleotides are TGTGCCAGCAGCGGATCCACCGGGGGGCCTGAAGCTTTCTTT.

The chain combines TRBV5-1 with TRBJ1-3; D gene uncertain. Germline assignment: CDR1 SGHRS and CDR2 YFSETQ. V lost 4 bases to trimming and J lost 1 base, with 15 bases between them. This CDR3 has 16 residues. The CDR3 here is CASSQKGGLSGNTIYF. The DNA for the CDR3 is TGCGCCAGCAGCCAGAAAGGCGGACTATCTGGAAACACCATATATTTT.

The rearrangement links TRBV7-3 to TRBJ1-1; weak D call: TRBD1 (5 bases). The V gene's germline CDR1 is SGHTA and CDR2 FQGTGA. Trimming took 5 bases from V and 9 from J, leaving 13 bases between them. CDR3 size: 12 residues. The chain's CDR3 is CASSRAGGQAFF. DNA for the CDR3: TGTGCCAGCAGCCGAGCGGGGGGACAAGCTTTCTTT. Based on the CDR3 plus reference TRBV7-3 and TRBJ1-1, the full variable domain is GAGVSQTPSNKVTEKGKYVELRCDPISGHTALYWYRQSLGQGPEFLIYFQGTGAADDSGLPNDRFFAVRPEGSVSTLKIQRTERGDSAVYLCASSRAGGQAFFGQGTRLTVV.

This clone was recorded once. The chain has TRBV5-1 and TRBJ2-3; perhaps TRBD1 as D (6 bases). The CDR3 extends over 17 amino acids. Germline V CDR1 and CDR2: SGHRS, YFSETQ. V was trimmed by 7 bases and J by 4 bases, leaving 25 bases between them. CDR3 DNA sequence: TGCGCCAGCGGCCGATATGCAGGAACAGGGTACGCAGATACGCAGTATTTT. Its translation is CASGRYAGTGYADTQYF.

This chain joins TRBV2 and TRBJ1-4, with D perhaps TRBD1 (6 bases). The CDR3 runs to 16 residues. V was clipped by 9 bases and J by 4 bases, with 21 bases between them. Looked up from germline, CDR1 is SNHLY and CDR2 is FYNNEI. The CDR3 DNA reads TGTGCCAGAAAAGGGGACGGGGACACCGTTAATGAAAAACTGTTTTTT. Encoded protein: CARKGDGDTVNEKLFF.

This chain joins TRBV5-4 and TRBJ1-4, with 9 bases identical to TRBD1. Trimming removed 4 bases from V and 5 bases from J; junction bases left unmatched: 3. Germline CDR1 is SGHNT and CDR2 is YYREEE (reference sequence). CDR3 size: 14 residues. The CDR3 DNA reads as TGTGCCAGCAGCACCGGGACAGGGAATGAAAAACTGTTTTTT. Encoded protein: CASSTGTGNEKLFF.

The chain carries TRBV20-1 and TRBJ1-5; tentative D call: TRBD1 (6 bases). The length of the CDR3 is 17 residues. V was cut by 3 bases and J by 0 bases, with 18 bases left in between. Germline loops: CDR1 DFQATT, CDR2 SNEGSKA (reference sequence). CDR3 coding DNA: TGCAGTGCTAGTTACCCGCAGGGGCCCCTTAGCAATCAGCCCCAGCATTTT. Translating it yields CSASYPQGPLSNQPQHF.

V is TRBV27 and J is TRBJ2-4; TRBD2 aligns across 9 bases. The CDR3 is 14 amino acids. J gave up 6 bases and V 6 bases, and 6 bases lay outside the gene matches. Germline V gene sequence: CDR1 MNHEY, CDR2 SMNVEV (reference sequence). CDR3 protein: CASSRAAGGNIQYF. CDR3 DNA: TGTGCCAGCAGCAGAGCAGCGGGAGGAAACATTCAGTACTTC.

The chain joins TRBV7-2 to TRBJ2-3; 9 positions match TRBD2. Germline V gene data show CDR1 as SGHTA and CDR2 as FQGNSA. CDR3 length: 16 residues. V was pared by 8 bases and J by 4 bases, with 13 bases of the junction left unmatched. This chain's CDR3 is CASGAPFSGSADTQYF. In DNA, the CDR3 is TGTGCCAGCGGCGCCCCTTTTAGCGGGAGCGCAGATACGCAGTATTTT.

The CDR3 sequence is CASSFHTGNFYGYTF. Written as DNA, the CDR3 is TGTGCCAGCAGTTTCCATACAGGGAACTTCTATGGCTACACCTTC. V and J are TRBV28 and TRBJ1-2; possibly TRBD1 for D (6 bases). The length of the CDR3 is 15 residues. V was pared by 3 bases and J by 4 bases, with 15 bases between. The germline gives CDR1 MDHEN, CDR2 SYDVKM.

The J gene is TRBJ2-7, the V gene TRBV2; 9 positions agree with TRBD2. This CDR3 region has 15 residues. Trimming removed 5 bases from V and 2 bases from J; junction bases left unmatched: 7. Germline values: CDR1 SNHLY, CDR2 FYNNEI. CDR3 DNA: TGTGCCAGCAGTCCGTCTAGCGGGGCACCCTACGAGCAGTACTTC. Translation: CASSPSSGAPYEQYF.